The following is a TCR beta chain sequence with its context. The repertoire was sequenced with immunoSEQ multiplex PCR; TCRdb's copy has only in-frame clones and lacks some. Of approximately 250,000 clones listed, 84% are singletons. Germline CDR1 reads MGHDK; CDR2 reads SYGVNS. Trimming took 8 bases from V and 10 from J; bases not matched to a gene: 9. CDR3 size: 14 residues. The data are from a study of blood T cell repertoires in COVID-19. Study-wide context: From the United States, Italy and Spain came samples of acute and convalescent COVID-19. In each case, the material was cDNA or gDNA derived from T cells, B-cell-depleted T cells, or PBMCs.

The source of this sequence is a man aged 35 to 55 who had recovered from COVID-19. The genes are TRBV25-1 and TRBJ1-6, with TRBD1 identical over 9 bases. Source material: peripheral blood. CDR3 region: CASGETGGYSPLHF. The CDR3 nucleotides are TGTGCCAGCGGAGAGACAGGGGGATACTCACCCCTCCACTTT.